The rows below give T cell receptor beta chains drawn from one sample of a study of OX40 agonist ivuxolimab in advanced cancers. Libraries were prepared by immunoSEQ multiplex PCR; TCRdb keeps only in-frame clonotypes and omits some of them. This sample yields tens of thousands of clones, of which roughly 90% are seen a single time; 0.3% to 0.45% belongs to the top ten. Sequenced material: CD4+ or CD8+ T cells sorted from blood, taken in a trial of the OX40 agonist ivuxolimab. These receptors were collected from an adult with an advanced solid tumor such as melanoma, head and neck, liver or kidney cancer. Each CDR3 is given with its conserved first and last residue. A D gene is named only where the DNA matches it firmly. Size is omitted from some rows. Given values are once, few, many or a class for expanded clones.

D gene: NA; V gene: TRBV6-1; clone size: NA; J gene: TRBJ2-7; CDR3 protein: CASSEGPGTYEQYF; CDR3 DNA: TGTGCCAGCAGTGAAGGTCCTGGAACCTACGAGCAGTACTTC
D gene: NA; V gene: TRBV19; clone size: once; J gene: TRBJ2-2; CDR3 protein: CASSIVDTGELFF; CDR3 DNA: TGTGCCAGTAGTATAGTGGACACCGGGGAGCTGTTTTTT
D gene: NA; V gene: TRBV19; clone size: NA; J gene: TRBJ1-4; CDR3 protein: CASSIGAGGEKLFF; CDR3 DNA: TGTGCCAGTAGTATAGGGGCCGGGGGTGAAAAACTGTTTTTT
D gene: NA; V gene: TRBV5-1; clone size: NA; J gene: TRBJ2-5; CDR3 protein: CASSLGLKQETQYF; CDR3 DNA: TGCGCCAGCAGTCTGGGACTGAAACAAGAGACCCAGTACTTC
D gene: TRBD2; V gene: TRBV5-1; clone size: NA; J gene: TRBJ2-1; CDR3 protein: CASSPPLAGGENEQFF; CDR3 DNA: TGCGCCAGCAGCCCGCCCTTAGCGGGAGGGGAGAATGAGCAGTTCTTC
D gene: NA; V gene: TRBV14; clone size: once; J gene: TRBJ2-5; CDR3 protein: CASSPDFAGWQETQYF; CDR3 DNA: TGTGCCAGCAGCCCGGACTTTGCGGGATGGCAAGAGACCCAGTACTTC
D gene: TRBD1; V gene: TRBV19; clone size: NA; J gene: TRBJ1-3; CDR3 protein: CASSIRDRGRNTIYF; CDR3 DNA: TGTGCCAGTAGTATCCGGGACAGGGGCAGAAACACCATATATTTT
D gene: NA; V gene: TRBV29-1; clone size: few; J gene: TRBJ1-4; CDR3 protein: CSVGRGGEKLFF; CDR3 DNA: TGCAGCGTTGGGCGAGGAGGTGAAAAACTGTTTTTT
D gene: NA; V gene: TRBV29-1; clone size: NA; J gene: TRBJ2-7; CDR3 protein: CSGGSGTPYEQYF; CDR3 DNA: TGCAGCGGGGGGTCAGGAACACCCTACGAGCAGTACTTC
D gene: TRBD1; V gene: TRBV6-1; clone size: NA; J gene: TRBJ1-1; CDR3 protein: CASRHDRATEAFF; CDR3 DNA: TGTGCCAGCAGACACGACAGGGCCACTGAAGCTTTCTTT
D gene: NA; V gene: TRBV6-5; clone size: NA; J gene: TRBJ2-1; CDR3 protein: CASSYEGLGTNEQFF; CDR3 DNA: TGTGCCAGCAGTTACGAGGGACTTGGCACTAATGAGCAGTTCTTC
D gene: NA; V gene: TRBV16; clone size: few; J gene: TRBJ1-5; CDR3 protein: CASSQLQGSGQPQHF; CDR3 DNA: TGTGCCAGCAGCCAGCTACAGGGCAGCGGTCAGCCCCAGCATTTT
D gene: NA; V gene: TRBV6-1; clone size: NA; J gene: TRBJ1-2; CDR3 protein: CASRQSGLGVGYTF; CDR3 DNA: TGTGCCAGCAGGCAAAGTGGGCTCGGTGTCGGCTACACCTTC
D gene: NA; V gene: TRBV7-8; clone size: NA; J gene: TRBJ1-1; CDR3 protein: CASSFKRSQVNTEAFF; CDR3 DNA: TGTGCCAGCAGCTTTAAAAGGAGCCAGGTGAACACTGAAGCTTTCTTT
D gene: TRBD1; V gene: TRBV19; clone size: NA; J gene: TRBJ1-2; CDR3 protein: CASSIRTGDHGYTF; CDR3 DNA: TGTGCCAGTAGTATTAGGACAGGGGATCATGGCTACACCTTC
D gene: NA; V gene: TRBV9; clone size: NA; J gene: TRBJ1-4; CDR3 protein: CASSVEARHEKLFF; CDR3 DNA: TGTGCCAGCAGCGTAGAAGCGAGGCATGAAAAACTGTTTTTT
D gene: NA; V gene: TRBV7-2; clone size: NA; J gene: TRBJ2-3; CDR3 protein: CASRSRGSDTQYF; CDR3 DNA: TGTGCCAGCAGATCAAGGGGTTCAGATACGCAGTATTTT
D gene: NA; V gene: TRBV28; clone size: NA; J gene: TRBJ2-3; CDR3 protein: CASVSQGVYTQYF; CDR3 DNA: TGTGCCAGCGTATCACAGGGAGTATATACGCAGTATTTT
D gene: NA; V gene: TRBV28; clone size: few; J gene: TRBJ1-2; CDR3 protein: CASRAGTVGDTF; CDR3 DNA: TGTGCCAGCAGAGCCGGGACCGTCGGGGACACCTTC
D gene: NA; V gene: TRBV10-1; clone size: NA; J gene: TRBJ1-3; CDR3 protein: CASSESTGPGNTIYF; CDR3 DNA: TGCGCCAGCAGTGAGTCCACAGGGCCTGGAAACACCATATATTTT
D gene: NA; V gene: TRBV5-6; clone size: NA; J gene: TRBJ2-7; CDR3 protein: CASSQTRHEQYF; CDR3 DNA: TGTGCCAGCAGCCAGACACGGCACGAGCAGTACTTC
D gene: NA; V gene: TRBV19; clone size: NA; J gene: TRBJ1-5; CDR3 protein: CASSLVLVGNQPQHF; CDR3 DNA: TGTGCCAGTAGTCTAGTACTGGTGGGCAATCAGCCCCAGCATTTT
D gene: NA; V gene: TRBV9; clone size: NA; J gene: TRBJ1-3; CDR3 protein: CASSVYTTGNSGNTIYF; CDR3 DNA: TGTGCCAGCAGCGTATATACTACAGGAAATTCGGGAAACACCATATATTTT
D gene: TRBD1; V gene: TRBV10-3; clone size: NA; J gene: TRBJ2-1; CDR3 protein: CAIRGQGDISYNEQFF; CDR3 DNA: TGTGCCATCAGGGGACAGGGGGATATCTCCTACAATGAGCAGTTCTTC
D gene: TRBD1; V gene: TRBV29-1; clone size: NA; J gene: TRBJ1-1; CDR3 protein: CSASGGDGTEAFF; CDR3 DNA: TGCAGCGCCTCAGGGGGTGATGGCACTGAAGCTTTCTTT
D gene: TRBD1; V gene: TRBV6-5; clone size: NA; J gene: TRBJ2-3; CDR3 protein: CASSRTGGTDTQYF; CDR3 DNA: TGTGCCAGCAGTCGCACAGGGGGCACAGATACGCAGTATTTT
D gene: NA; V gene: TRBV7-8; clone size: NA; J gene: TRBJ1-6; CDR3 protein: CASSPRTNYNSPLHF; CDR3 DNA: TGTGCCAGCAGCCCTAGGACCAACTATAATTCACCCCTCCACTTT
D gene: NA; V gene: TRBV5-6; clone size: once; J gene: TRBJ1-6; CDR3 protein: CASSFQGLYSPLHF; CDR3 DNA: TGTGCCAGCAGCTTCCAGGGCTTGTATTCACCCCTCCACTTT
D gene: NA; V gene: TRBV5-5; clone size: NA; J gene: TRBJ1-5; CDR3 protein: CASSLAGTLNQPQHF; CDR3 DNA: TGTGCCAGCAGCTTGGCCGGGACTCTCAATCAGCCCCAGCATTTT
D gene: NA; V gene: TRBV7-9; clone size: NA; J gene: TRBJ1-5; CDR3 protein: CASSLGTDNQPQHF; CDR3 DNA: TGTGCCAGCAGCTTAGGGACAGACAATCAGCCCCAGCATTTT
D gene: NA; V gene: TRBV7-2; clone size: NA; J gene: TRBJ1-1; CDR3 protein: CASSFKTGTKTEAFF; CDR3 DNA: TGTGCCAGCAGCTTTAAAACCGGGACAAAGACTGAAGCTTTCTTT
D gene: NA; V gene: TRBV6-1; clone size: NA; J gene: TRBJ1-1; CDR3 protein: CASSDNRPTEGEAFF; CDR3 DNA: TGTGCCAGCAGCGACAACCGACCGACAGAGGGTGAAGCTTTCTTT
D gene: NA; V gene: TRBV5-1; clone size: NA; J gene: TRBJ1-2; CDR3 protein: CASSTAGGSGGYTF; CDR3 DNA: TGCGCCAGCAGTACCGCAGGCGGGTCGGGAGGCTACACCTTC
D gene: TRBD1; V gene: TRBV14; clone size: NA; J gene: TRBJ1-4; CDR3 protein: CASQRQGFNEKLFF; CDR3 DNA: TGTGCCAGTCAACGACAGGGATTCAACGAAAAACTGTTTTTT
D gene: NA; V gene: TRBV9; clone size: NA; J gene: TRBJ1-2; CDR3 protein: CASSAERDLSHGYTF; CDR3 DNA: TGTGCCAGCAGCGCGGAGAGGGACCTCTCCCATGGCTACACCTTC
D gene: TRBD2; V gene: TRBV5-5; clone size: NA; J gene: TRBJ2-3; CDR3 protein: CASSLTGTSGTDTQYF; CDR3 DNA: TGTGCCAGCAGTTTAACCGGGACTAGCGGCACAGATACGCAGTATTTT
D gene: NA; V gene: TRBV7-9; clone size: NA; J gene: TRBJ2-1; CDR3 protein: CASSLGWGGDEQFF; CDR3 DNA: TGTGCCAGCAGCTTAGGTTGGGGTGGGGATGAGCAGTTCTTC
D gene: NA; V gene: TRBV6-6; clone size: NA; J gene: TRBJ1-4; CDR3 protein: CASTVSSSQSGKLFF; CDR3 DNA: TGTGCCAGCACCGTTTCAAGCTCCCAATCAGGAAAACTGTTTTTT
D gene: TRBD2; V gene: TRBV15; clone size: once; J gene: TRBJ2-1; CDR3 protein: CATSRDSGRWNEQFF; CDR3 DNA: TGTGCCACCAGCAGAGATAGCGGGAGGTGGAATGAGCAGTTCTTC
D gene: TRBD1; V gene: TRBV19; clone size: NA; J gene: TRBJ1-1; CDR3 protein: CASSHEPGQMNTEAFF; CDR3 DNA: TGTGCCAGTAGCCACGAACCGGGACAGATGAACACTGAAGCTTTCTTT
D gene: TRBD1; V gene: TRBV10-3; clone size: NA; J gene: TRBJ1-1; CDR3 protein: CATTGALNTEAFF; CDR3 DNA: TGTGCCACCACAGGGGCGCTAAACACTGAAGCTTTCTTT
D gene: NA; V gene: TRBV21-1; clone size: once; J gene: TRBJ2-3; CDR3 protein: CASQRTSGRANLSTDTQYF; CDR3 DNA: TGTGCCAGCCAGCGGACTAGCGGGAGGGCTAACCTTAGCACAGATACGCAGTATTTT
D gene: NA; V gene: TRBV19; clone size: NA; J gene: TRBJ2-5; CDR3 protein: CASRSGGEEETQYF; CDR3 DNA: TGTGCCAGTAGGTCCGGGGGAGAGGAAGAGACCCAGTACTTC
D gene: NA; V gene: TRBV19; clone size: NA; J gene: TRBJ2-6; CDR3 protein: CASNPTSGANVLTF; CDR3 DNA: TGTGCCAGTAACCCAACCTCTGGGGCCAACGTCCTGACTTTC
D gene: NA; V gene: TRBV6-1; clone size: NA; J gene: TRBJ1-1; CDR3 protein: CAAVPMNTEAFF; CDR3 DNA: TGTGCCGCCGTTCCCATGAACACTGAAGCTTTCTTT
D gene: TRBD1; V gene: TRBV19; clone size: NA; J gene: TRBJ1-2; CDR3 protein: CASSLGWDRAYGYTF; CDR3 DNA: TGTGCCAGTAGCCTAGGATGGGACAGGGCCTATGGCTACACCTTC
D gene: NA; V gene: TRBV7-2; clone size: NA; J gene: TRBJ2-7; CDR3 protein: CASSASYEQYF; CDR3 DNA: TGTGCCAGCAGCGCCTCCTACGAGCAGTACTTC
D gene: NA; V gene: TRBV18; clone size: NA; J gene: TRBJ1-1; CDR3 protein: CASSPSPETEAFF; CDR3 DNA: TGTGCCAGCTCACCATCCCCAGAGACGGAAGCTTTCTTT
D gene: NA; V gene: TRBV7-8; clone size: NA; J gene: TRBJ2-1; CDR3 protein: CASSLGPASWGNEQFF; CDR3 DNA: TGTGCCAGCAGCTTAGGTCCGGCTAGCTGGGGTAATGAGCAGTTCTTC
D gene: TRBD2; V gene: TRBV6-5; clone size: NA; J gene: TRBJ2-7; CDR3 protein: CASTYGTSGSYEQYF; CDR3 DNA: TGTGCCAGCACCTACGGGACTAGCGGTTCCTACGAGCAGTACTTC
D gene: NA; V gene: TRBV5-1; clone size: NA; J gene: TRBJ2-7; CDR3 protein: CASSLSVVSDQTYEQYF; CDR3 DNA: TGCGCCAGCAGCTTGAGCGTAGTTAGCGACCAGACCTACGAGCAGTACTTC
D gene: TRBD1; V gene: TRBV5-1; clone size: NA; J gene: TRBJ1-2; CDR3 protein: CASSPDRAYGYTF; CDR3 DNA: TGCGCCAGCAGCCCGGACAGGGCCTATGGCTACACCTTC
D gene: TRBD2; V gene: TRBV7-2; clone size: NA; J gene: TRBJ2-1; CDR3 protein: CASSLAAGGYNEQFF; CDR3 DNA: TGTGCCAGCAGCTTAGCAGCGGGAGGGTACAATGAGCAGTTCTTC